Below, 20 T cell receptor beta chains from the same sample are listed, as sequenced in a study of radiotherapy plus CTLA-4 blockade in lung cancer. Only in-frame clones appear in the TCRdb table, and some are missing; sequencing was by immunoSEQ multiplex PCR. Of over 95,000 clones in the sample, 60% to 75% were seen once. The source material was peripheral blood, sampled from a patient treated with radiotherapy plus ipilimumab. The receptors stem from a human donor with non-small cell lung cancer who had a partial response to radiotherapy plus ipilimumab. Some clones in this sample may be carry-over from other donors' samples.

The rearrangement links TRBV6-6 to TRBJ1-1, with D perhaps TRBD1 (5 bases). Germline CDR1 is MNHNY and CDR2 is SVGAGI (reference sequence). Trimming took 8 bases from V and 0 from J, leaving 13 bases between them. This CDR3 spans 14 amino acids. In DNA form, the CDR3 reads TGTGCCAGCCTCAGGGTCTCCATGAACACTGAAGCTTTCTTT. This translates into CASLRVSMNTEAFF.

At least ten counts were recorded for this clone. J is TRBJ1-6 and V is TRBV7-9; weak D call: TRBD1 (5 bases). Trimming left V 4 bases short and J 4 bases short, with 11 bases between. CDR1 SEHNR and CDR2 FQNEAQ come from the germline V gene (reference sequence). The CDR3 is made up of 15 amino acids. The CDR3 nucleotides read TGTGCCAGCAGCTCCCGACAGAGTTATAATTCACCCCTCCACTTT. Its translation: CASSSRQSYNSPLHF.

This clone showed up just a few times. The J gene is TRBJ1-2, the V gene TRBV2; 7 positions agree with TRBD1. The V and J ends lost 4 bases and 4 bases, in that order; junction bases with no gene match: 3. The CDR3 is 13 amino acids. Germline-derived CDR1 and CDR2 are SNHLY and FYNNEI. This chain's CDR3 is CASSVWDSYGYTF. DNA for the CDR3: TGTGCCAGCAGTGTCTGGGACAGCTATGGCTACACCTTC. Full variable domain (missing parts from reference TRBV2 and TRBJ1-2): EPEVTQTPSHQVTQMGQEVILRCVPISNHLYFYWYRQILGQKVEFLVSFYNNEISEKSEIFDDQFSVERPDGSNFTLKIRSTKLEDSAMYFCASSVWDSYGYTFGSGTRLTVV.

The rearrangement joins TRBV18 to TRBJ1-1, with a possible D match to TRBD1 (6 bases). This CDR3 has 14 amino acids. Germline V gene sequence: CDR1 KGHSH, CDR2 LQKENI. Deletions cut 1 base from V and 3 bases from J, with 9 bases between. CDR3 loop: CASSPREGDTEAFF. The CDR3 DNA reads TGTGCCAGCTCACCACGGGAGGGGGACACTGAAGCTTTCTTT.

The sample holds one count of this clone. The chain combines TRBV9 with TRBJ2-5, with 7 positions matching TRBD2. The V and J ends lost 3 bases and 0 bases, in that order; junction bases with no gene match: 11. Looked up from germline, CDR1 is SGDLS and CDR2 is YYNGEE. This CDR3 is 17 amino acids long. CDR3 loop: CASSGLLLGGDQETQYF. The CDR3 DNA reads as TGTGCCAGCAGCGGGCTCCTATTGGGGGGGGACCAAGAGACCCAGTACTTC.

J is TRBJ2-5 and V is TRBV5-1, with 10 bases aligning to TRBD1. The CDR3 loop spans 16 amino acids. V dropped 4 bases and J dropped 8; count of bases not matched to a gene: 14. In germline, CDR1 is SGHRS, CDR2 YFSETQ. CDR3 nucleotide sequence: TGCGCCAGCAGCCCCATCGGACAGGGGGGGATTTTTACCCAGTACTTC. Encoded protein: CASSPIGQGGIFTQYF.

The chain couples TRBV5-1 to TRBJ1-1; D unresolved. The CDR3 extends over 13 amino acids. Per the germline V gene, CDR1 is SGHRS and CDR2 is YFSETQ. With 5 bases removed from V and 1 base from J, the gap between germline ends came to 9 bases. For the CDR3, the DNA is TGCGCCAGCAGGCTGGCGGGGAACACTGAAGCTTTCTTT. Its protein product is CASRLAGNTEAFF.

The V call is TRBV7-6, the J call TRBJ1-5, with D uncertain. The CDR3 covers 13 residues. V was shortened by 4 bases and J by 7 bases, with 11 bases between the two germline ends. In germline, CDR1 is SGHVS, CDR2 FNYEAQ. CDR3 sequence: CASSSRTGQPQHF. The CDR3 nucleotides read TGTGCCAGCAGCTCCCGGACTGGACAGCCCCAGCATTTT. Drawing the rest from reference TRBV7-6 and TRBJ1-5, the complete variable domain is GAGVSQSPRYKVTKRGQDVALRCDPISGHVSLYWYRQALGQGPEFLTYFNYEAQQDKSGLPNDRFSAERPEGSISTLTIQRTEQRDSAMYRCASSSRTGQPQHFGDGTRLSIL.

Here the CDR3 DNA reads TGTGCCAGCGAGGGGGGGAAGAACACTGAAGCTTTCTTT. Protein product: CASEGGKNTEAFF. This chain links TRBV28 with TRBJ1-1; maybe TRBD1 (6 bases). V lost 8 bases, J lost 1 base, and 11 bases lay in between. There are 13 residues in the CDR3. In germline, CDR1 is MDHEN, CDR2 SYDVKM.

CDR3 sequence: CASSPGQSQETQYF. DNA for the CDR3: TGTGCCAGCAGTCCCGGACAGAGCCAAGAGACCCAGTACTTC. V gene TRBV6-1 combines with J gene TRBJ2-5, with D possibly TRBD1 on 6 matching bases. The CDR3 is 14 amino acids. V was cut by 5 bases and J by 1 base, with 11 bases left in between. Germline assignment: CDR1 MNHNS and CDR2 SASEGT.

This clone was detected only a few times. The rearrangement links TRBV18 to TRBJ2-2; D may be TRBD2 (5 bases). V lost 3 bases and J 5 bases, leaving 13 bases between the germline ends. The CDR3 runs 15 residues. Looked up from germline, CDR1 is KGHSH and CDR2 is LQKENI. The CDR3: CASSPILGRTGELFF. Here the CDR3 DNA reads TGTGCCAGCTCACCCATTTTGGGGAGAACCGGGGAGCTGTTTTTT.

V is TRBV28 and J is TRBJ2-1, with 9 nucleotides matching TRBD2. Germline V gene lookup returns CDR1 MDHEN and CDR2 SYDVKM. Trimming cost V 1 base and J 6 bases; bases outside gene matches: 7. This CDR3 is built from 16 residues. The CDR3 here is CASSLYGGGGGNEQFF. The DNA for the CDR3 is TGTGCCAGCAGTTTATACGGCGGGGGGGGAGGCAATGAGCAGTTCTTC. Full variable domain (remainder filled in from reference TRBV28 and TRBJ2-1): DVKVTQSSRYLVKRTGEKVFLECVQDMDHENMFWYRQDPGLGLRLIYFSYDVKMKEKGDIPEGYSVSREKKERFSLILESASTNQTSMYLCASSLYGGGGGNEQFFGPGTRLTVL.

The rearrangement links TRBV19 to TRBJ1-2; possibly TRBD1 for D (5 bases). V dropped 5 bases and J dropped 8 bases, with 24 bases sitting between them. The CDR3 contains 16 residues. Germline V gene lookup returns CDR1 LNHDA and CDR2 SQIVND (reference sequence). This chain's CDR3 is CASSRPSVDSNLGYTF. CDR3 DNA sequence: TGTGCCAGTAGTCGACCCTCAGTTGACAGCAACTTGGGCTACACCTTC.

This sequence joins TRBV5-1 and TRBJ1-4; TRBD1 agrees at 8 bases. Germline V gene data show CDR1 as SGHRS and CDR2 as YFSETQ. The V gene end was trimmed by 0 bases and the J gene end by 8 bases; junction bases not matched to a gene: 3. The CDR3 totals 14 residues. CDR3 nucleotides: TGCGCCAGCAGCTTGGCAGGGGGCGAGGAAAAACTGTTTTTT. As protein: CASSLAGGEEKLFF.

This clone was seen a handful of times. This chain connects TRBV6-6 to TRBJ2-7, with TRBD2 matching 7 bases. CDR1 is MNHNY and CDR2 is SVGAGI in the germline V gene (reference sequence). With V trimmed by 2 bases and J by 0 bases, 4 bases remained unmatched. This CDR3 contains 15 residues. CDR3 sequence reads: CASSYLGGSSYEQYF. In DNA, the CDR3 is TGTGCCAGCAGTTACCTGGGGGGGAGCTCCTACGAGCAGTACTTC.

V gene TRBV2 combines with J gene TRBJ1-3; unclear D gene. This CDR3 contains 12 residues. Germline loops: CDR1 SNHLY, CDR2 FYNNEI. Trimming removed 4 bases at V and 4 bases at J, with 5 bases between. The CDR3 sequence is CASSGQGNTIYF. In DNA form, the CDR3 reads TGTGCCAGCAGTGGGCAGGGAAACACCATATATTTT.

V gene TRBV7-2 combines with J gene TRBJ1-1; D unresolved. The CDR3 runs to 14 residues. The V and J ends lost 1 base and 0 bases respectively, with 6 bases between them. Germline lookup yields CDR1 SGHTA and CDR2 FQGNSA. The CDR3 bases are TGTGCCAGCAGCTTAGATCAGATGAACACTGAAGCTTTCTTT. It is translated as CASSLDQMNTEAFF. The variable domain in full, completed from reference TRBV7-2 and TRBJ1-1, reads GAGVSQSPSNKVTEKGKDVELRCDPISGHTALYWYRQSLGQGLEFLIYFQGNSAPDKSGLPSDRFSAERTGGSVSTLTIQRTQQEDSAVYLCASSLDQMNTEAFFGQGTRLTVV.

The genes are TRBV12-1 and TRBJ1-4. TRBV12-1 is annotated as a pseudogene. The CDR3 contains 18 residues. In nucleotides, the CDR3 is TGTGCCAGCAGCTCGAAAGAATCTCCATCCTCGATTCGAGGAAAACTGTTTTTT. Its translation: CASSSKESPSSIRGKLFF.

This clone showed up just a few times. This chain joins TRBV28 and TRBJ2-2; the match to TRBD1 covers 7 bases. The CDR3 has 15 residues. Per the germline V gene, CDR1 is MDHEN and CDR2 is SYDVKM. Trimming at V came to 1 base and at J to 8 bases, leaving 7 bases not matched to a gene. The CDR3, as DNA: TGTGCCAGCAGTTTATCTACCGTGACAGGGGGGGAGCTGTTTTTT. Translating gives CASSLSTVTGGELFF.

This clone has only a few counts. This chain uses TRBV7-8 with TRBJ1-5, with TRBD1 matching 7 bases. The V segment lost 5 bases and the J segment 0 bases; nucleotides outside the gene matches: 10. CDR3 length equals 17 residues. Germline V gives CDR1 SGHVS, CDR2 FQNEAQ. DNA of the CDR3: TGTGCCAGCAGCCGAACAAGACAGGGCCGTAGCAATCAGCCCCAGCATTTT. Protein product: CASSRTRQGRSNQPQHF. Complete variable domain (other parts from reference TRBV7-8 and TRBJ1-5): GAGVSQSPRYKVAKRGQDVALRCDPISGHVSLFWYQQALGQGPEFLTYFQNEAQLDKSGLPSDRFFAERPEGSVSTLKIQRTQQEDSAVYLCASSRTRQGRSNQPQHFGDGTRLSIL.